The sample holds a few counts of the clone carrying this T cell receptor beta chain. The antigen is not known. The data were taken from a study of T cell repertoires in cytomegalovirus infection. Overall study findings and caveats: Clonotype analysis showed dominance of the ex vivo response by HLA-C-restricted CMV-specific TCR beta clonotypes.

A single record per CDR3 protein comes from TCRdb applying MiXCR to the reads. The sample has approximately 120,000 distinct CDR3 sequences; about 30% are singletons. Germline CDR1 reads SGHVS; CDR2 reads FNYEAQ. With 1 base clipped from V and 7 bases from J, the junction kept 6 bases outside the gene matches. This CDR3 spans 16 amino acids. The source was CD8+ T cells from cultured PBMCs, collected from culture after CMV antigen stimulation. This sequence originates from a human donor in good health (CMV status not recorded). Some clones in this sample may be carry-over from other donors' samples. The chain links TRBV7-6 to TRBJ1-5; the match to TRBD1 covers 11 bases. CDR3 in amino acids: CASSLGTGGTGQPQHF. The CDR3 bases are TGTGCCAGCAGCTTAGGGACAGGGGGCACAGGGCAGCCCCAGCATTTT. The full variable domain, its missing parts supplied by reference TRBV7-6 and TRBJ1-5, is GAGVSQSPRYKVTKRGQDVALRCDPISGHVSLYWYRQALGQGPEFLTYFNYEAQQDKSGLPNDRFSAERPEGSISTLTIQRTEQRDSAMYRCASSLGTGGTGQPQHFGDGTRLSIL.